The subject of this entry is one T cell receptor (beta chain). CDR1 is WNHNN and CDR2 is SYGVQD in the germline V gene (reference sequence). V was clipped by 3 bases and J by 2 bases; unmatched bases: 11. The CDR3 is 20 amino acids. This sample was included in a study of blood T cell repertoires in COVID-19. Study at large: Samples came from the United States, Italy and Spain, spanning acute and convalescent COVID-19. T cells, B-cell-depleted T cells, or PBMCs supplied cDNA or gDNA.

Which cohort a participant joined came from the clinical history participants gave. In the original processing: It was from reference gene primer amplification that nucleated cell counts were estimated. The table came from immunoSEQ multiplex PCR; TCRdb's copy has only in-frame clones and leaves some out. D and trimming come from the DNA, and the V and J calls and clone size come from that table. Among around 140,000 clones listed, under 90% were seen once. This receptor was identified in a man in his fifties in a cohort exposed to, infected with or recovered from COVID-19 (not recorded which). Sequencing input: PBMCs or T cells enriched from blood (not recorded which). The chain links TRBV10-1 to TRBJ2-2, with 14 bases identical to TRBD2. This CDR3 is CASSDPAGTSGSINTGELFF. The CDR3, as DNA: TGCGCCAGCAGTGACCCGGCCGGGACTAGCGGGAGTATCAACACCGGGGAGCTGTTTTTT.